These 10 T cell receptor beta chains came from one sample sequenced in a study of early T cells in non-severe SARS-CoV-2 infection. Each CDR3 protein gets one entry after TCRdb re-called the 5' RACE reads with MiXCR. The sample contains approximately 88,000 distinct CDR3 sequences, roughly 15% of which appear only once. The sample taken for sequencing was whole blood. The receptors originated from an adult who was a healthcare worker with PCR-confirmed SARS-CoV-2 infection or an uninfected control (not recorded which).

There are a few counts of this clonotype. This rearrangement joins TRBV5-6 to TRBJ2-2; D call uncertain. The CDR3 loop spans 12 amino acids. Trimming stripped 4 bases from V and 4 bases from J, with 5 bases between. CDR1 is SGHDT, CDR2 YYEEEE, per germline. The CDR3 reads CASSRITGELFF. In DNA form, the CDR3 reads TGTGCCAGCAGCCGCATCACCGGGGAGCTGTTTTTT. Combining the CDR3 with reference TRBV5-6 and TRBJ2-2 gives the whole variable domain DAGVTQSPTHLIKTRGQQVTLRCSPKSGHDTVSWYQQALGQGPQFIFQYYEEEERQRGNFPDRFSGHQFPNYSSELNVNALLLGDSALYLCASSRITGELFFGEGSRLTVL.

This clonotype came up a few times. The CDR3 end shows no conserved phenylalanine or tryptophan, and so a read error is likely. This chain uses TRBV5-4 with TRBJ1-1; 7 bases match TRBD1. V trimming: 2 bases; J trimming: 6 bases; junction bases outside the gene matches: 7. Germline CDR1 SGHNT, CDR2 YYREEE (reference sequence). The CDR3 is 14 residues long. The CDR3 sequence is CASSLGDSNPEAFS. DNA of the CDR3: TGTGCCAGCAGCTTAGGGGACAGTAATCCTGAAGCTTTCTCA.

This clonotype showed up just a few times. The chain carries TRBV5-1 and TRBJ1-2; D might be TRBD1 (5 bases). CDR1 is SGHRS, CDR2 YFSETQ, per germline. Trimming took off 6 bases at V and 3 bases at J, with 18 bases between the two ends. This CDR3 is 15 amino acids long. CDR3 sequence reads: CASKSLMDTHYGYTF. Written as DNA, the CDR3 is TGCGCCAGCAAAAGCCTGATGGACACCCACTATGGCTACACCTTC.

This clonotype has just a few counts. This chain uses TRBV11-2 with TRBJ2-1; possible D gene TRBD2, 6 bases. Germline V gene lookup returns CDR1 SGHAT and CDR2 FQNNGV. Trimming took off 1 base at V and 10 bases at J, with 14 bases between the two ends. This CDR3 has 14 residues. CDR3 bases: TGTGCCAGCAGCTTAGCCGCACTAGCCGGGGAGCAGTTCTTC. This codes for CASSLAALAGEQFF.

In its sample, this clonotype was seen many times. This sequence joins TRBV29-1 and TRBJ1-1; D is unresolved. This CDR3 has 14 amino acids. Germline loops: CDR1 SQVTM, CDR2 ANQGSEA. Trimming took off 3 bases at V and 3 bases at J, with 14 bases between the two ends. This CDR3 is CSVDLGDHDTEAFF. The CDR3, as DNA: TGCAGCGTTGATCTGGGAGATCATGACACTGAAGCTTTCTTT.

This clonotype was observed many times. The chain has TRBV3-1 and TRBJ2-7, with a tentative D call TRBD2 (6 bases). This CDR3 has 15 residues. Trimming removed 4 bases at V and 6 bases at J, with 19 bases between. Looked up from germline, CDR1 is LGHDT and CDR2 is YNNKEL (reference sequence). The chain's CDR3 is CASSPPGGEIREQYF. CDR3 DNA sequence: TGTGCCAGCAGCCCGCCCGGGGGAGAAATTCGCGAGCAGTACTTC.

This clonotype came up a few times. This chain uses TRBV29-1 with TRBJ1-1; D unclear. Looked up from germline, CDR1 is SQVTM and CDR2 is ANQGSEA. V was shortened by 4 bases and J by 6 bases, with 15 bases between the two germline ends. There are 13 residues in the CDR3. CDR3 coding DNA: TGCAGCGTTGGTCTAGGTGCATTGTCTGAAGCTTTCTTT. It encodes CSVGLGALSEAFF.

This clonotype turned up a few times. The chain joins TRBV28 to TRBJ2-1, with 9 bases matching TRBD1. Germline V gene lookup returns CDR1 MDHEN and CDR2 SYDVKM. Losses at the gene ends were 3 bases for V and 0 bases for J; bases not matched to a gene: 6. The CDR3 consists of 17 residues. Written as DNA, the CDR3 is TGTGCCAGCAGTTTCCCCATGACAGGGGGCTCCTACAATGAGCAGTTCTTC. This encodes CASSFPMTGGSYNEQFF.

This clonotype was seen at least ten times. The chain recombines TRBV18 with TRBJ2-3, with 10 nucleotides matching TRBD2. This CDR3 has 17 amino acids. Per germline, CDR1 KGHSH and CDR2 LQKENI. J gave up 2 bases and V 1 base, and 6 bases lay outside the gene matches. Here the CDR3 reads CASSPRGSGGTTDTQYF. The CDR3 region has the DNA TGTGCCAGCTCACCACGGGGTAGCGGGGGGACCACAGATACGCAGTATTTT.

This clonotype was picked up many times. The genes are TRBV11-2 and TRBJ2-1; 8 bases agree with TRBD2. CDR1 and CDR2 (germline): SGHAT, FQNNGV. Trimming at V came to 3 bases and at J to 4 bases, leaving 5 bases not matched to a gene. The CDR3 sequence is 15 residues long. The CDR3 protein is CASSFGRGVYNEQFF. DNA of the CDR3: TGTGCCAGCAGCTTCGGGCGGGGGGTATACAATGAGCAGTTCTTC. Combining the CDR3 with reference TRBV11-2 and TRBJ2-1 gives the whole variable domain EAGVAQSPRYKIIEKRQSVAFWCNPISGHATLYWYQQILGQGPKLLIQFQNNGVVDDSQLPKDRFSAERLKGVDSTLKIQPAKLEDSAVYLCASSFGRGVYNEQFFGPGTRLTVL.